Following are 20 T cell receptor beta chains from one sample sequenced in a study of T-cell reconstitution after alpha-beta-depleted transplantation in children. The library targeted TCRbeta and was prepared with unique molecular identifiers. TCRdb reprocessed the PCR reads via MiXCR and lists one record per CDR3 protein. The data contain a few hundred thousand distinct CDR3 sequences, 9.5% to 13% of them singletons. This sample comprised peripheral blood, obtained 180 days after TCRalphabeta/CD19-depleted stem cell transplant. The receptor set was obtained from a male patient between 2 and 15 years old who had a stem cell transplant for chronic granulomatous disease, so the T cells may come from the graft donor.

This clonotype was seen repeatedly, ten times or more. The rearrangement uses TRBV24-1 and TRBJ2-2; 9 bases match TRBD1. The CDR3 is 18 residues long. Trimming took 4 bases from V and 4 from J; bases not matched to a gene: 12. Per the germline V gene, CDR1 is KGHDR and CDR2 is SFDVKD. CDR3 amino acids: CATSDKRPGQGATGELFF. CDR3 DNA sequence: TGTGCCACCAGTGACAAGAGACCGGGACAGGGCGCCACCGGGGAGCTGTTTTTT.

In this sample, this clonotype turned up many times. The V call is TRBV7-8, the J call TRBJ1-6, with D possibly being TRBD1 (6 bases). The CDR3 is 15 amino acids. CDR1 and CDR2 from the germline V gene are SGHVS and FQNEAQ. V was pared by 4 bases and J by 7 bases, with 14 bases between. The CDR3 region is CASSSWGHRNSPLHF. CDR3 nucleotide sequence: TGTGCCAGCAGCTCCTGGGGACATCGAAATTCACCCCTCCACTTT.

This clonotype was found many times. The CDR3 bases are TGTGCCAGCAGCCCCAGGGAACACTCCTACAATGAGCAGTTCTTC. Translation: CASSPREHSYNEQFF. V usage is TRBV28 and J usage is TRBJ2-1, with D maybe TRBD1 (5 bases). Trimming took off 6 bases at V and 0 bases at J, with 12 bases between the two ends. In germline, CDR1 is MDHEN, CDR2 SYDVKM. The CDR3 is 15 amino acids.

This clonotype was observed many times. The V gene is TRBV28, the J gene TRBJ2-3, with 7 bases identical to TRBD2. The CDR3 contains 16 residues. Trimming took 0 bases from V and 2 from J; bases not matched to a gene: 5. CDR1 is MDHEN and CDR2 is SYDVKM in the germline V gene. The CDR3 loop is CASSLWSGIFTDTQYF. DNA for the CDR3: TGTGCCAGCAGTTTATGGAGCGGGATCTTCACAGATACGCAGTATTTT.

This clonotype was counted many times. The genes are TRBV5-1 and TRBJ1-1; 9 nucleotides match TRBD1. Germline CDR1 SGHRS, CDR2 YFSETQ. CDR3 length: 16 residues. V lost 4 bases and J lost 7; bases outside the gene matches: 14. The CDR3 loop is CASSGPGQGEAYEAFF. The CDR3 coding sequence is TGCGCCAGCAGCGGGCCGGGACAGGGCGAAGCCTATGAAGCTTTCTTT.

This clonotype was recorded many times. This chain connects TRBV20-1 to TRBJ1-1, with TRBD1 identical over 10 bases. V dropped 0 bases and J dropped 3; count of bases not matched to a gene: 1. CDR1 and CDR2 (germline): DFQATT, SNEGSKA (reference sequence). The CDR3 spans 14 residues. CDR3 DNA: TGCAGTGCTAGAGATGGGACAGGGGACACTGAAGCTTTCTTT. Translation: CSARDGTGDTEAFF.

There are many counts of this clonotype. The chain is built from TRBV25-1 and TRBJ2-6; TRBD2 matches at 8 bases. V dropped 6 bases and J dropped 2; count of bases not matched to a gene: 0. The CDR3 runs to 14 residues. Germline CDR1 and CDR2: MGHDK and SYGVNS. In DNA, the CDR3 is TGTGCCAGCAGGCGGGGGGCTGGGGCCAACGTCCTGACTTTC. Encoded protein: CASRRGAGANVLTF. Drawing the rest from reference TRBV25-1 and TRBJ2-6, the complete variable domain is EADIYQTPRYLVIGTGKKITLECSQTMGHDKMYWYQQDPGMELHLIHYSYGVNSTEKGDLSSESTVSRIRTEHFPLTLESARPSHTSQYLCASRRGAGANVLTFGAGSRLTVL.

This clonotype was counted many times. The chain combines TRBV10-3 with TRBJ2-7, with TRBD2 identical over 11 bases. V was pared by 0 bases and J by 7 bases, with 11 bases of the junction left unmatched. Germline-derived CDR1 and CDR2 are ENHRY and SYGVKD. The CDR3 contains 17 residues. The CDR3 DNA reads TGTGCCATCAGTGAGTCCGGGCTAGCGGGAGGCCCGGGGGAGCAGTACTTC. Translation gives CAISESGLAGGPGEQYF.

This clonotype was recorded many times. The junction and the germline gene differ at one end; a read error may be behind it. The CDR3 loop is CASSPFTDTQYF. CDR3 DNA sequence: TGCGCCAGCAGCCCCTTCACAGATACGCAGTATTTT. The chain is built from TRBV18 and TRBJ2-3; D unresolved. This CDR3 has 12 residues. Germline CDR1 KGHSH, CDR2 LQKENI.

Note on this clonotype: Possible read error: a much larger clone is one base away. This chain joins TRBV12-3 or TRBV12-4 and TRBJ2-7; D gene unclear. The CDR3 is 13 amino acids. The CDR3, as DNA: TGTGCCAGCAGTTCAAGCGCCTCCTACGAGCCGTACTTC. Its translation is CASSSSASYEPYF.

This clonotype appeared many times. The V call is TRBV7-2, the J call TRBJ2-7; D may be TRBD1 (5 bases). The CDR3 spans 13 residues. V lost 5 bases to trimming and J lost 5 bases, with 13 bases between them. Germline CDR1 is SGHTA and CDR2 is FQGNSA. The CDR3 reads CASSPSSGNEQYF. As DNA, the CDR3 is TGTGCCAGCAGCCCCTCGTCAGGGAACGAGCAGTACTTC.

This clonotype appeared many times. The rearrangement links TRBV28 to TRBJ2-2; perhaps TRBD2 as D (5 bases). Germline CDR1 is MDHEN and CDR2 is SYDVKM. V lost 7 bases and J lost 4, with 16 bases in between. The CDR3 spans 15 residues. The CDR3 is CASTEVSGSTGELFF. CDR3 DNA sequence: TGTGCCAGCACGGAGGTCTCAGGAAGCACCGGGGAGCTGTTTTTT.

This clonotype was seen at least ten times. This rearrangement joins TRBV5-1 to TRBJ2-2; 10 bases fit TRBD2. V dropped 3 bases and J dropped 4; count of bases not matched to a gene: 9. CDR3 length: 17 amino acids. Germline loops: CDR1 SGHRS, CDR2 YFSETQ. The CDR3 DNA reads TGCGCCAGCAGCTGGGATCCGGGACTAGCGTTCACCGGGGAGCTGTTTTTT. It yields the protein CASSWDPGLAFTGELFF.

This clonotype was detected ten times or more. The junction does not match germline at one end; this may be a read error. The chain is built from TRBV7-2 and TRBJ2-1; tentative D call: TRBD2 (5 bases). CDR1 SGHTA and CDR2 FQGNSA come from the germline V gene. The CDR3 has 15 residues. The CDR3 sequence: CASSFGPSRLNQQFF. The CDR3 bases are TGTGCCAGCAGCTTCGGCCCTAGCCGACTCAATCAGCAGTTCTTC. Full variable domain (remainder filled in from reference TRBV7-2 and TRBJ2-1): GAGVSQSPSNKVTEKGKDVELRCDPISGHTALYWYRQSLGQGLEFLIYFQGNSAPDKSGLPSDRFSAERTGGSVSTLTIQRTQQEDSAVYLCASSFGPSRLNQQFFGPGTRLTVL.

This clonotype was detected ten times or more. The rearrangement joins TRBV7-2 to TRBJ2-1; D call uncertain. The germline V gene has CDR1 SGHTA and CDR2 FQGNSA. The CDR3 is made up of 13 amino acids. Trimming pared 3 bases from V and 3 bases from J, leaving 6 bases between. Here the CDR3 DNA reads TGTGCCAGCAGCTTCGACATCTACAATGAGCAGTTCTTC. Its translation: CASSFDIYNEQFF. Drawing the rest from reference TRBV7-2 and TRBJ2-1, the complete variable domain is GAGVSQSPSNKVTEKGKDVELRCDPISGHTALYWYRQSLGQGLEFLIYFQGNSAPDKSGLPSDRFSAERTGGSVSTLTIQRTQQEDSAVYLCASSFDIYNEQFFGPGTRLTVL.

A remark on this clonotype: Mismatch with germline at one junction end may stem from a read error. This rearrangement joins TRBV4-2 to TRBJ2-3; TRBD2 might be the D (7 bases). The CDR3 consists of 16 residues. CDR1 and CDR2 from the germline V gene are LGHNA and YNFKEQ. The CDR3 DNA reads TGTGCCATCAGCCCCTCGGTCCGGGGGGCGACAGATACGCAGTATTTT. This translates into CAISPSVRGATDTQYF.

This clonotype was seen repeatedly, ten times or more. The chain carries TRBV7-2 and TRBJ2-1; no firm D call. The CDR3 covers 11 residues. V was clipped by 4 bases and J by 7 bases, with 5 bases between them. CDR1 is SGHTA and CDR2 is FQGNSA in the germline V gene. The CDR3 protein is CASSSRNEQFF. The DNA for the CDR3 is TGTGCCAGCAGCTCCAGGAATGAGCAGTTCTTC. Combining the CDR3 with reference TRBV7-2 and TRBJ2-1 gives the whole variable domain GAGVSQSPSNKVTEKGKDVELRCDPISGHTALYWYRQSLGQGLEFLIYFQGNSAPDKSGLPSDRFSAERTGGSVSTLTIQRTQQEDSAVYLCASSSRNEQFFGPGTRLTVL.

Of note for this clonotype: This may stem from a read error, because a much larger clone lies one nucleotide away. The CDR3 sequence: CASSFAGSVRLAKNIQYF. The CDR3 region has the DNA TGTGCCAGCAGTTTTGCCGGTTCCGTGCGGCTAGCCAAAAACATTCAGTACTTC. The chain combines TRBV28 with TRBJ2-4; D uncertain. V was cut by 3 bases and J by 0 bases, with 18 bases left in between. This CDR3 has 18 residues. Germline V lookup: CDR1 MDHEN, CDR2 SYDVKM.

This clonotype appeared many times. The CDR3 loop is CSVGRGGNEQFF. The CDR3 DNA sequence: TGCAGCGTTGGCCGGGGGGGCAATGAGCAGTTCTTC. This chain uses TRBV29-1 with TRBJ2-1; the match to TRBD2 covers 8 bases. From germline, CDR1 is SQVTM and CDR2 ANQGSEA. The CDR3 covers 12 residues. The J segment lost 6 bases and the V segment lost 4 bases, leaving 2 bases of the junction unmatched.

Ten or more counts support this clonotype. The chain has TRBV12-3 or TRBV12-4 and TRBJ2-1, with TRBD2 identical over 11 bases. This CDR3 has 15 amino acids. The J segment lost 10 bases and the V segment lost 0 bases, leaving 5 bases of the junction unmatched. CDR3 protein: CASSLASGREWEQFF. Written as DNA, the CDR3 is TGTGCCAGCAGTTTAGCTAGCGGGAGGGAGTGGGAGCAGTTCTTC.